One and the same sample provided the 9 T cell receptor beta chains below, sequenced in a study of blood T cell repertoires in COVID-19. Generated by immunoSEQ multiplex PCR, the TCRdb table keeps only in-frame clones and is missing some. The table records roughly 190,000 clones, approximately 89% of them present only once. The sample comprised PBMCs or T cells enriched from blood (not recorded which). These receptors were collected from a woman aged 18-29 years who had recovered from COVID-19.

V usage is TRBV28 and J usage is TRBJ2-7; 7 nucleotides match TRBD1. V lost 7 bases and J lost 3; bases outside the gene matches: 6. CDR1 is MDHEN, CDR2 SYDVKM, per germline. CDR3 length equals 13 residues. The CDR3 DNA sequence: TGTGCCAGCACCTCCGGACAGGACTACGAGCAGTACTTC. It yields the protein CASTSGQDYEQYF.

The chain recombines TRBV4-1 with TRBJ2-1; weak D call: TRBD1 (5 bases). CDR1 is MGHRA, CDR2 YSYEKL, per germline. The length of the CDR3 is 13 residues. The V and J ends lost 0 bases and 6 bases respectively, with 6 bases between them. CDR3 in amino acids: CASSQEGPNEQFF. The CDR3 coding sequence is TGCGCCAGCAGCCAAGAGGGGCCCAATGAGCAGTTCTTC.

This chain connects TRBV7-6 to TRBJ2-5, with 9 bases matching TRBD1. Germline CDR1 reads SGHVS; CDR2 reads FNYEAQ. This CDR3 region has 16 residues. Trimming took 1 base from V and 4 from J; bases not matched to a gene: 7. The CDR3 region is CASSLGQGGLGETQYF. The CDR3 region has the DNA TGTGCCAGCAGCTTAGGACAGGGGGGCTTGGGAGAGACCCAGTACTTC. Together with reference TRBV7-6 and TRBJ2-5, the CDR3 gives the full variable domain: GAGVSQSPRYKVTKRGQDVALRCDPISGHVSLYWYRQALGQGPEFLTYFNYEAQQDKSGLPNDRFSAERPEGSISTLTIQRTEQRDSAMYRCASSLGQGGLGETQYFGPGTRLLVL.

DNA for the CDR3: TGTGCCAGCAGTTCGCAGAGGGGGCTTATTTTTCAGCCCCAGCATTTT. As protein: CASSSQRGLIFQPQHF. The rearrangement links TRBV28 to TRBJ1-5, with 7 positions matching TRBD1. The length of the CDR3 is 16 residues. V gave up 4 bases and J gave up 6 bases; unmatched junction bases: 12. Germline assignment: CDR1 MDHEN and CDR2 SYDVKM.

This clone was counted once. This chain joins TRBV6-5 and TRBJ2-7, with 8 positions matching TRBD1. This CDR3 region has 13 residues. CDR1 MNHEY and CDR2 SVGAGI come from the germline V gene. Losses at the gene ends were 6 bases for V and 0 bases for J; bases not matched to a gene: 1. CDR3 residues: CASRTGGSYEQYF. The CDR3 DNA reads TGTGCCAGCAGAACAGGGGGCTCCTACGAGCAGTACTTC.

This chain joins TRBV9 and TRBJ2-1; 7 bases match TRBD2. CDR1 and CDR2 from the germline V gene are SGDLS and YYNGEE. V was clipped by 4 bases and J by 5 bases; unmatched bases: 9. This CDR3 comprises 15 residues. CDR3 sequence (DNA): TGTGCCAGCAGCTTCACTAGCGCACCTAACAATGAGCAGTTCTTC. This translates into CASSFTSAPNNEQFF.

The V gene is TRBV15, the J gene TRBJ2-1; perhaps TRBD1 as D (6 bases). The V and J ends lost 0 bases and 3 bases respectively, with 15 bases between them. The CDR3 consists of 17 residues. CDR1 is LNHNV, CDR2 YYDKDF, per germline (reference sequence). CDR3 sequence: CATSRDLAGVRYNEQFF. CDR3 sequence (DNA): TGTGCCACCAGCAGAGATTTAGCAGGGGTCCGCTACAATGAGCAGTTCTTC.

The V call is TRBV28, the J call TRBJ1-2, with a weak D call TRBD1 (6 bases). The germline V gene has CDR1 MDHEN and CDR2 SYDVKM. The CDR3 is 17 amino acids. Between the trimmed V and J ends, which lost 4 bases and 4 bases, there was a span of 22 bases. The CDR3 is CASSSKSVSEGVYGYTF. The CDR3 coding sequence is TGTGCCAGCAGTTCGAAGTCGGTGTCCGAGGGGGTCTATGGCTACACCTTC.

The chain carries TRBV7-2 and TRBJ2-5, with 14 bases matching TRBD2. Losses at the gene ends were 4 bases for V and 5 bases for J; bases not matched to a gene: 6. Germline lookup yields CDR1 SGHTA and CDR2 FQGNSA. This CDR3 comprises 16 residues. The CDR3, as DNA: TGTGCCAGCAGCTGGGGACTAGCGGGAGTTTGGGAGACCCAGTACTTC. Its protein product is CASSWGLAGVWETQYF.